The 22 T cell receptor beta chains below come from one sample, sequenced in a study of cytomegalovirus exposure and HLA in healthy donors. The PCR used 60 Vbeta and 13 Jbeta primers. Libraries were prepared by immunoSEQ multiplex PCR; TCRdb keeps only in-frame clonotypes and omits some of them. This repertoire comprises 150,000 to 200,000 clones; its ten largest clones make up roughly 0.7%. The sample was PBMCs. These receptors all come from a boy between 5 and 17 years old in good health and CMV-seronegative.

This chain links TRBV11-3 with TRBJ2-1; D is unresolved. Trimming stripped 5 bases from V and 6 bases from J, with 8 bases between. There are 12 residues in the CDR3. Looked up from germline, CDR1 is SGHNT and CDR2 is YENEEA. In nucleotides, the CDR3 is TGTGCCAGCAGCAGTAGAAGCAATGAGCAGTTCTTC. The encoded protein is CASSSRSNEQFF.

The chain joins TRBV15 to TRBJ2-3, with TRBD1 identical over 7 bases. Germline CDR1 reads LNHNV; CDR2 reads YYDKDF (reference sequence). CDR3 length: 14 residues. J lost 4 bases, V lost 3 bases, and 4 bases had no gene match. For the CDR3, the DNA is TGTGCCACCAGCAGTAGTAGGGGGCCAGATACGCAGTATTTT. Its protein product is CATSSSRGPDTQYF.

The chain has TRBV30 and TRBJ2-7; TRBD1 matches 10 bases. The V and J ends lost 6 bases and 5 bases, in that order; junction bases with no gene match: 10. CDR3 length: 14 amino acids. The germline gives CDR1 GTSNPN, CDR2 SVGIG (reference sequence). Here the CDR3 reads CACSTGTGDHEQYF. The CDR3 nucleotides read TGTGCCTGCAGCACCGGGACAGGGGACCACGAGCAGTACTTC.

CDR3 residues: CASSHDRENTEAFF. The CDR3 nucleotides read TGCGCCAGCAGTCACGACAGGGAGAACACTGAAGCTTTCTTT. The chain is built from TRBV5-1 and TRBJ1-1; 7 nucleotides match TRBD1. The CDR3 consists of 14 residues. Germline CDR1 and CDR2: SGHRS and YFSETQ. V was clipped by 5 bases and J by 1 base; unmatched bases: 5.

The CDR3 DNA reads as TGCGCCAGCAGGCCGACAGGGGATAATTCACCCCTCCACTTT. Protein: CASRPTGDNSPLHF. The gene calls are TRBV5-1 and TRBJ1-6, with 8 bases matching TRBD1. With V trimmed by 5 bases and J by 5 bases, 3 bases remained unmatched. Germline V CDR1 and CDR2: SGHRS, YFSETQ. This CDR3 spans 14 amino acids.

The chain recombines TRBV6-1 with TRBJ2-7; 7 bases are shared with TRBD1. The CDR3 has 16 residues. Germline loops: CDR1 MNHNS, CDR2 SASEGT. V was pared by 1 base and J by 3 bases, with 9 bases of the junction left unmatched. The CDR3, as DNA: TGTGCCAGCAGTGAAGGATTTAGGACAGGCTACTACGAGCAGTACTTC. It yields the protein CASSEGFRTGYYEQYF.

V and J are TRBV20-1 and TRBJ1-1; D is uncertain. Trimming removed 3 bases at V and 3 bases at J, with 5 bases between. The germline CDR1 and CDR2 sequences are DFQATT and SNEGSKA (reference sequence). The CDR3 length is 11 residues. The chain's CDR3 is CSAREDTEAFF. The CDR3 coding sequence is TGCAGTGCTAGGGAGGACACTGAAGCTTTCTTT.

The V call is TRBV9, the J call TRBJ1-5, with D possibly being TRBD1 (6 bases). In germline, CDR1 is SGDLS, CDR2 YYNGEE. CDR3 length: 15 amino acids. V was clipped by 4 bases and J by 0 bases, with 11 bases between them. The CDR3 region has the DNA TGTGCCAGCAGCACCACAGGGTTTAGCAATCAGCCCCAGCATTTT. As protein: CASSTTGFSNQPQHF.

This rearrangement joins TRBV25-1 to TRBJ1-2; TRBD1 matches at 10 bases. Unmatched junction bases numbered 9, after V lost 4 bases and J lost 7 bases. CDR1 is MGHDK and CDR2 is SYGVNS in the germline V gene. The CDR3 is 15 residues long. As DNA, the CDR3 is TGTGCCAGCAGTGGACGATCGGGACAGGGGTTTGGCTACACCTTC. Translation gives CASSGRSGQGFGYTF.

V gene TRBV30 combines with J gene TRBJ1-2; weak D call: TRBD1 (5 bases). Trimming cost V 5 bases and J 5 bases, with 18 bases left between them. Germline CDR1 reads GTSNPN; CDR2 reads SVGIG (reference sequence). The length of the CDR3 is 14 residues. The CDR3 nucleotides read TGTGCCTGGGAAGGCGGGGGACCTCAGTATGGCTACACCTTC. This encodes CAWEGGGPQYGYTF.

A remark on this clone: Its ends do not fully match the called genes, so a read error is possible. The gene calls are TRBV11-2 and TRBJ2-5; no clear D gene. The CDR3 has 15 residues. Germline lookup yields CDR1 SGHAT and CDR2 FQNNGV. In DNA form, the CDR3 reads TGTGCCAGCAGCCTAGACTTAACTCGGGAAGAGACCCAGTACTTC. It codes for CASSLDLTREETQYF. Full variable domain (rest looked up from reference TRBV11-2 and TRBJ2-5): EAGVAQSPRYKIIEKRQSVAFWCNPISGHATLYWYQQILGQGPKLLIQFQNNGVVDDSQLPKDRFSAERLKGVDSTLKIQPAKLEDSAVYLCASSLDLTREETQYFGPGTRLLVL.

The CDR3 DNA is TGCGCCAGCAGCCCATTAGAATATAGCAATCAGCCCCAGCATTTT. Translation gives CASSPLEYSNQPQHF. The V gene is TRBV4-1, the J gene TRBJ1-5, with unresolved D. V shed 4 bases and J shed 0 bases, with 10 bases lying between them. Germline loops: CDR1 MGHRA, CDR2 YSYEKL. The CDR3 has 15 residues.

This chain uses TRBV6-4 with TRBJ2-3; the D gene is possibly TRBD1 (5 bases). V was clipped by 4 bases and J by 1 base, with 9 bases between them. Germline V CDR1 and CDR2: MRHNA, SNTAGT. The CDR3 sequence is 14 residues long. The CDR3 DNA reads TGTGCCAGCAGTGCCCAGGGTGGCACAGATACGCAGTATTTT. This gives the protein CASSAQGGTDTQYF.

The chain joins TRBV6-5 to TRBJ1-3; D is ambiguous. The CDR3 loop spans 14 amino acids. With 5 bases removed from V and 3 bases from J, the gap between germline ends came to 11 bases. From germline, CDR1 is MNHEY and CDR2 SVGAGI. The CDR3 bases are TGTGCCAGCAGTCTCGGGTTGGATGGAAACACCATATATTTT. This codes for CASSLGLDGNTIYF.

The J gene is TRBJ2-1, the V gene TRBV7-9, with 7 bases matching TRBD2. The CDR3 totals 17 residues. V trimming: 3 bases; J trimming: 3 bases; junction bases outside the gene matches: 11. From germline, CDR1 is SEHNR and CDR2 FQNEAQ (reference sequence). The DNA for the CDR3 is TGTGCCAGCAGCTTTTCCACCGATGGGGGGGACTACAATGAGCAGTTCTTC. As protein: CASSFSTDGGDYNEQFF.

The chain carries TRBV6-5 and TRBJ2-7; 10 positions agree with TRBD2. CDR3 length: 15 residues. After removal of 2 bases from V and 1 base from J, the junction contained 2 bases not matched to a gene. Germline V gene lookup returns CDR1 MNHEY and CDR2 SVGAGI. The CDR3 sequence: CASSYSGGVSYEQYF. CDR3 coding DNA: TGTGCCAGCAGTTACAGCGGGGGGGTATCCTACGAGCAGTACTTC.

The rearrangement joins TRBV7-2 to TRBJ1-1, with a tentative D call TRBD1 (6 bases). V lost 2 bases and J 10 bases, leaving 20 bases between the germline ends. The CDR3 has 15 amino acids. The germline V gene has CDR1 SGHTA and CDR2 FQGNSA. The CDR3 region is CASSLHMGAPVGAFF. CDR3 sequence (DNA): TGTGCCAGCAGCTTACATATGGGGGCGCCGGTTGGAGCTTTCTTT.

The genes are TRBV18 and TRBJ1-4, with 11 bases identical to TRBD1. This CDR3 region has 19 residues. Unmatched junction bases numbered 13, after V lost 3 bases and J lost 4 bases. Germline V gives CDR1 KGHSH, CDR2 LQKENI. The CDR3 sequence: CASSPLWTGGISGNEKLFF. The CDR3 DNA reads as TGTGCCAGCTCACCTCTATGGACAGGGGGCATATCCGGTAATGAAAAACTGTTTTTT.

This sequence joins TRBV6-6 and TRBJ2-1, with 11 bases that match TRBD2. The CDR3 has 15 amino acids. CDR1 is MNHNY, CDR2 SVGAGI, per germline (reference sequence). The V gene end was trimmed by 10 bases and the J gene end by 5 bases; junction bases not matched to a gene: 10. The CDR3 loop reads CATRGGLADNNEQFF. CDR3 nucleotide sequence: TGTGCCACTAGAGGGGGACTAGCGGATAACAATGAGCAGTTCTTC.

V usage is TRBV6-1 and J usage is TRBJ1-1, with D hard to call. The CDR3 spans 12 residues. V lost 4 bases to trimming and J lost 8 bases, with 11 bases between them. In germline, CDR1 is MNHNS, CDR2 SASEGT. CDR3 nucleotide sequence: TGTGCCAGCAGTGGGATGCCCGGGGAAGCTTTCTTT. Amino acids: CASSGMPGEAFF.

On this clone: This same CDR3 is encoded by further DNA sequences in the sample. CDR3 sequence reads: CASSVGLYGYTF. CDR3 in DNA: TGTGCCAGCAGCGTAGGACTATATGGCTACACCTTC. The chain employs TRBV9 and TRBJ1-2; D call uncertain. The germline V and J ends were trimmed by 0 bases and 5 bases, with 5 bases remaining between them. Germline V gene data show CDR1 as SGDLS and CDR2 as YYNGEE. This CDR3 comprises 12 residues.

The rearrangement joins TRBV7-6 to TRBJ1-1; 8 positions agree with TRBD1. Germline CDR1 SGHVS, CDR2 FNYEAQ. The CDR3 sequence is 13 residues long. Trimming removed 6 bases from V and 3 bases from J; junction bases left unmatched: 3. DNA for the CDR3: TGTGCCAGCAGATACAGGGGGGACACTGAAGCTTTCTTT. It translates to CASRYRGDTEAFF.